The 30 T cell receptor beta chains listed next were all sequenced from one sample in a study of spatial heterogeneity in lung cancer. TCRdb processed the 5' RACE reads anew with MiXCR; each CDR3 protein has one entry. The sample consists of around 98,000 distinct CDR3 sequences, approximately 20% of them appearing once. Time point given: blood at routine non-recurrence follow-up after resection. Source: PBMCs, taken at follow-up. The receptors derive from a male donor with early-stage non-small cell lung cancer.

Worth noting for this clonotype: Relative to the germline gene, one junction end is altered; a read error may explain this. The CDR3 DNA sequence: TGTGCCAGCAGCTTGCTTGGAGGGGGCAATAGCAATCAGCCCCTGCATTTT. Protein sequence: CASSLLGGGNSNQPLHF. The chain couples TRBV5-6 to TRBJ1-5; 7 bases are shared with TRBD1. The germline CDR1 and CDR2 sequences are SGHDT and YYEEEE. The CDR3 runs to 17 residues.

This clonotype was seen a few times. J is TRBJ2-1 and V is TRBV5-4, with 8 bases that match TRBD1. CDR3 size: 13 residues. Germline assignment: CDR1 SGHNT and CDR2 YYREEE (reference sequence). After removal of 6 bases from V and 8 bases from J, the junction contained 7 bases not matched to a gene. The CDR3 DNA sequence: TGTGCCAGCACCCGACAGGGGAGGTATGAGCAGTTCTTC. As protein: CASTRQGRYEQFF.

This clonotype was found many times. This rearrangement joins TRBV10-3 to TRBJ2-1; 9 positions agree with TRBD1. The CDR3 sequence is 15 residues long. Losses at the gene ends were 6 bases for V and 0 bases for J; bases not matched to a gene: 3. The germline gives CDR1 ENHRY, CDR2 SYGVKD. The DNA of the CDR3 is TGTGCCATCAGGGGGACAGGGAGCTCCTACAATGAGCAGTTCTTC. It translates to CAIRGTGSSYNEQFF.

This clonotype came up a few times. This chain connects TRBV9 to TRBJ1-2; 10 positions agree with TRBD1. The J segment lost 4 bases and the V segment lost 4 bases, leaving 13 bases of the junction unmatched. The length of the CDR3 is 17 residues. CDR1 SGDLS and CDR2 YYNGEE come from the germline V gene. CDR3 sequence: CASSPLTGGLVLYGYTF. DNA for the CDR3: TGTGCCAGCAGCCCCCTGACAGGGGGCCTGGTACTCTATGGCTACACCTTC. The full variable domain, with the rest looked up from reference TRBV9 and TRBJ1-2, is DSGVTQTPKHLITATGQRVTLRCSPRSGDLSVYWYQQSLDQGLQFLIQYYNGEERAKGNILERFSAQQFPDLHSELNLSSLELGDSALYFCASSPLTGGLVLYGYTFGSGTRLTVV.

This clonotype was picked up a small number of times. This chain uses TRBV7-2 with TRBJ1-5, with a possible D match to TRBD1 (5 bases). Germline CDR1 is SGHTA and CDR2 is FQGNSA. This CDR3 contains 13 residues. V was clipped by 3 bases and J by 5 bases, with 8 bases between them. The CDR3 DNA reads TGTGCCAGCAGCTTGCTGGGGCATCAGCCCCAGCATTTT. Translation: CASSLLGHQPQHF.

This chain joins TRBV24-1 and TRBJ2-1; tentatively, D is TRBD2 (6 bases). Germline V gene data show CDR1 as KGHDR and CDR2 as SFDVKD. This CDR3 is 19 amino acids long. V lost 5 bases and J lost 6, with 28 bases in between. Here the CDR3 reads CATSGRESKQGFNSNEQFF. The CDR3 bases are TGTGCCACCAGTGGCCGGGAGAGCAAGCAGGGTTTTAATTCCAATGAGCAGTTCTTC.

This clonotype was seen a handful of times. The chain couples TRBV20-1 to TRBJ1-4, with TRBD1 identical over 8 bases. Germline V gene sequence: CDR1 DFQATT, CDR2 SNEGSKA (reference sequence). The CDR3 is 12 amino acids. V shed 3 bases and J 10 bases; nucleotides not matched to a gene: 4. For the CDR3, the DNA is TGCAGTGCTAGTTTACAGGGGGGAAAACTGTTTTTT. Translation gives CSASLQGGKLFF.

This clonotype was recorded at least ten times. This chain joins TRBV24-1 and TRBJ2-4, with a weak D call TRBD1 (5 bases). Germline V lookup: CDR1 KGHDR, CDR2 SFDVKD. The CDR3 runs 16 residues. Trimming took off 4 bases at V and 1 base at J, with 13 bases between the two ends. The CDR3 DNA is TGTGCCACCAGTGAAGACCTTCCAGGGGCCAAAAACATTCAGTACTTC. Its protein is CATSEDLPGAKNIQYF.

This clonotype was counted ten times or more. The chain has TRBV6-5 and TRBJ2-1; D is unclear. The V end was cut by 5 bases, the J end by 3 bases, with 14 bases between. Germline CDR1 reads MNHEY; CDR2 reads SVGAGI. The CDR3 loop spans 15 amino acids. The CDR3 loop reads CASSKDESGYNEQFF. The CDR3 DNA follows: TGTGCCAGCAGTAAGGACGAGTCAGGCTACAATGAGCAGTTCTTC.

The gene calls are TRBV7-2 and TRBJ2-2; D is unclear. The germline V and J ends were trimmed by 4 bases and 0 bases, with 12 bases remaining between them. The CDR3 has 16 residues. The V gene's germline CDR1 is SGHTA and CDR2 FQGNSA. The DNA of the CDR3 is TGTGCCAGCAGCTCCACGCCTCGACCGAACACCGGGGAGCTGTTTTTT. It is translated as CASSSTPRPNTGELFF.

This clonotype was detected only a few times. The rearrangement links TRBV6-1 to TRBJ2-3; D remains ambiguous. V was pared by 6 bases and J by 6 bases, with 10 bases between. The CDR3 covers 12 residues. Germline CDR1 reads MNHNS; CDR2 reads SASEGT. CDR3 DNA: TGTGCCAGCAGGGAGCTTGGGGATACGCAGTATTTT. Translating it yields CASRELGDTQYF.

The J gene is TRBJ2-2, the V gene TRBV24-1; D gene uncertain. Trimming pared 5 bases from V and 1 base from J, leaving 4 bases between. The CDR3 is made up of 13 amino acids. CDR1 and CDR2 from the germline V gene are KGHDR and SFDVKD. The CDR3 nucleotides are TGTGCCACCAGTGTTGGGAACACCGGGGAGCTGTTTTTT. As protein: CATSVGNTGELFF.

The chain employs TRBV19 and TRBJ1-2; perhaps TRBD1 as D (6 bases). Germline V lookup: CDR1 LNHDA, CDR2 SQIVND (reference sequence). The V end lost 5 bases, the J end lost 2 bases, and 15 bases lay between the germline ends. This CDR3 has 15 amino acids. The CDR3 is CASSARAGANYGYTF. The DNA of the CDR3 is TGTGCCAGTAGTGCCCGGGCAGGGGCCAACTATGGCTACACCTTC. Full variable domain (missing parts from reference TRBV19 and TRBJ1-2): DGGITQSPKYLFRKEGQNVTLSCEQNLNHDAMYWYRQDPGQGLRLIYYSQIVNDFQKGDIAEGYSVSREKKESFPLTVTSAQKNPTAFYLCASSARAGANYGYTFGSGTRLTVV.

V usage is TRBV7-6 and J usage is TRBJ1-2; TRBD1 matches at 10 bases. The V segment lost 5 bases and the J segment 2 bases; nucleotides outside the gene matches: 2. The CDR3 has 14 amino acids. Germline V gene lookup returns CDR1 SGHVS and CDR2 FNYEAQ. CDR3 DNA: TGTGCCAGCAGCCCGGGACAGGGGAACTATGGCTACACCTTC. Translated, it gives CASSPGQGNYGYTF.

This clonotype has a count of ten or more. CDR3 region: CSARGATREGARRTEAFF. In DNA, the CDR3 is TGCAGTGCTAGAGGGGCCACCCGGGAGGGGGCGCGGAGAACTGAAGCTTTCTTT. The chain recombines TRBV20-1 with TRBJ1-1; 7 bases are shared with TRBD1. Looked up from germline, CDR1 is DFQATT and CDR2 is SNEGSKA (reference sequence). The ends lost 1 base at V and 5 bases at J; junction bases unmatched: 19. This CDR3 comprises 18 residues.

CDR3 DNA: TGTGCCAGCAGTGGAAAACAGGGTTTGGGCTTGGGCACAGATACGCAGTATTTT. Translated, it gives CASSGKQGLGLGTDTQYF. This chain links TRBV6-6 with TRBJ2-3, with D perhaps matching TRBD1 (6 bases). The CDR3 spans 18 residues. Trimming pared 5 bases from V and 1 base from J, leaving 22 bases between. The germline gives CDR1 MNHNY, CDR2 SVGAGI (reference sequence).

The rearrangement links TRBV18 to TRBJ2-1; no clear D gene. CDR3 length: 15 residues. The V and J ends lost 3 bases and 5 bases respectively, with 14 bases between them. Germline lookup yields CDR1 KGHSH and CDR2 LQKENI. CDR3 sequence (DNA): TGTGCCAGCTCACCGGGCGGTCAGACGAACAATGAGCAGTTCTTC. Amino acids: CASSPGGQTNNEQFF.

This clonotype has more than one count but fewer than ten. The chain couples TRBV5-1 to TRBJ2-7, with D perhaps assigned TRBD1 or TRBD2 (6 bases each). The germline CDR1 and CDR2 sequences are SGHRS and YFSETQ. Deletions cut 5 bases from V and 2 bases from J, with 14 bases between. The CDR3 loop spans 14 amino acids. This CDR3 is CASRTGGGTYEQYF. The CDR3 DNA reads as TGCGCCAGCAGAACCGGGGGCGGGACCTACGAGCAGTACTTC.

This chain uses TRBV18 with TRBJ1-4, with TRBD1 matching over 9 bases. The CDR3 consists of 16 residues. CDR1 and CDR2 (germline): KGHSH, LQKENI. The V segment lost 3 bases and the J segment 3 bases; nucleotides outside the gene matches: 5. CDR3 bases: TGTGCCAGCTCACCCGGACAGGGGCGGTCTAATGAAAAACTGTTTTTT. Translation: CASSPGQGRSNEKLFF.

This clonotype was seen many times. CDR3 nucleotides: TGTGCCAGCAGCCCCCGACAGGGATCCGAGCAGTTCTTC. Protein product: CASSPRQGSEQFF. The chain joins TRBV13 to TRBJ2-1, with 7 bases identical to TRBD1. Germline V gives CDR1 PRHDT, CDR2 FYEKMQ (reference sequence). V shed 5 bases and J 10 bases; nucleotides not matched to a gene: 8. The CDR3 extends over 13 amino acids.

This clonotype was counted between two and nine times. Mismatch with germline at one junction end may stem from a read error. The chain uses TRBV12-3 or TRBV12-4 and TRBJ2-2; tentatively, D is TRBD2 (5 bases). The CDR3 covers 14 residues. CDR3 sequence reads: CASSLASYTGELFF. Written as DNA, the CDR3 is TGTGCCAGCAGCTTAGCGAGTTACACCGGGGAGCTGTTTTTT.

This clonotype was recorded many times. This chain joins TRBV9 and TRBJ2-1; D may correspond to TRBD1 or TRBD2 (5 bases each). V was pared by 4 bases and J by 3 bases, with 14 bases between. The CDR3 is 15 amino acids. CDR1 SGDLS and CDR2 YYNGEE come from the germline V gene. CDR3 in amino acids: CASSPRGGFYNEQFF. The CDR3 DNA follows: TGTGCCAGCAGCCCCCGTGGGGGTTTCTACAATGAGCAGTTCTTC.

This clonotype was seen a handful of times. The V call is TRBV7-2, the J call TRBJ2-7, with TRBD2 matching 15 bases. Germline loops: CDR1 SGHTA, CDR2 FQGNSA. V shed 5 bases and J 2 bases; nucleotides not matched to a gene: 4. The CDR3 sequence is 16 residues long. The CDR3 here is CASSPGTSGGPYEQYF. The DNA of the CDR3 is TGTGCCAGCAGCCCTGGGACTAGCGGGGGGCCCTACGAGCAGTACTTC.

This clonotype was counted between two and nine times. The rearrangement uses TRBV24-1 and TRBJ2-6; D is possibly TRBD2 (6 bases). Germline CDR1 is KGHDR and CDR2 is SFDVKD. The V gene lost 3 bases and the J gene lost 1 base, with 15 bases spanning the gap. This CDR3 comprises 18 residues. The CDR3 here is CATSDEGPGGSGANVLTF. The CDR3 coding sequence is TGTGCCACCAGTGATGAAGGTCCCGGGGGATCTGGGGCCAACGTCCTGACTTTC.

A remark on this clonotype: One junction end does not reproduce the germline sequence, and a read error may be involved. The V and J genes are TRBV18 and TRBJ1-4; 7 bases fit TRBD1. Germline V CDR1 and CDR2: KGHSH, LQKENI. The CDR3 length is 13 residues. In DNA, the CDR3 is TGTGTCAGCTCACAGGGGCTCGATGAAAAACTGTTTTTT. Amino acids: CVSSQGLDEKLFF.

The gene calls are TRBV20-1 and TRBJ2-1, with TRBD2 matching 8 bases. Germline CDR1 and CDR2: DFQATT and SNEGSKA (reference sequence). This CDR3 region has 14 residues. Germline trimming cut 3 bases from V and 5 bases from J; bases unmatched to any gene: 6. This CDR3 is CSARDGRVNNEQFF. DNA of the CDR3: TGCAGTGCTAGGGACGGGAGGGTAAACAATGAGCAGTTCTTC.

This rearrangement joins TRBV6-5 to TRBJ1-6, with D possibly matching TRBD1 (5 bases). V lost 0 bases and J lost 6, with 15 bases in between. The CDR3 is 17 amino acids. Germline V gene sequence: CDR1 MNHEY, CDR2 SVGAGI. CDR3: CASSYSHGSGGNSPLHF. As DNA, the CDR3 is TGTGCCAGCAGTTACTCCCACGGATCCGGGGGTAATTCACCCCTCCACTTT.

This clonotype was seen at least ten times. The rearrangement links TRBV11-2 to TRBJ2-5; 11 bases align to TRBD1. CDR1 is SGHAT and CDR2 is FQNNGV in the germline V gene. V was clipped by 5 bases and J by 5 bases; unmatched bases: 4. This CDR3 is built from 14 residues. The CDR3 bases are TGTGCCAGCAGCGTGGACAGGGGGCTTGAGACCCAGTACTTC. Encoded protein: CASSVDRGLETQYF.

V is TRBV7-2 and J is TRBJ1-2; D not resolved. V gave up 2 bases and J gave up 14 bases, with 18 bases separating them. The germline V gene encodes CDR1 SGHTA and CDR2 FQGNSA. This CDR3 has 13 residues. CDR3 DNA: TGTGCCAGCAGCTTAAGGCCCCCATCGGGCCAAACCTTC. Its protein product is CASSLRPPSGQTF.

This chain connects TRBV3-1 to TRBJ1-1; tentative D call: TRBD1 (6 bases). There are 14 residues in the CDR3. Trimming pared 6 bases from V and 1 base from J, leaving 12 bases between. The germline gives CDR1 LGHDT, CDR2 YNNKEL (reference sequence). CDR3 in DNA: TGTGCCAGCAGTTACGGACAGCAGAACACTGAAGCTTTCTTT. It is translated as CASSYGQQNTEAFF.